This TCR beta chain is drawn from a study of technical replicates of blood from a handful of donors. Only in-frame clones appear in the TCRdb table, and some are missing; sequencing was by immunoSEQ multiplex PCR. The sample holds roughly 76,000 clones, approximately 83% seen once. Germline V gene sequence: CDR1 MNHNS, CDR2 SASEGT. Trimming removed 4 bases at V and 8 bases at J, with 14 bases between. CDR3 length: 14 amino acids. This rearrangement joins TRBV6-1 to TRBJ1-4; the D is unclear. This receptor was identified in a human donor in good health. Some clones in this sample may be carry-over from other donors' samples. Sequencing was done on a sample of PBMCs. CDR3 nucleotides: TGTGCCAGCAGTGCGCGAGGCCGGCGGGAAAAACTGTTTTTT. Translated, it gives CASSARGRREKLFF.